Below are 14 T cell receptor beta chains sequenced from a single sample in a study of tumor-infiltrating lymphocytes in primary liver carcinoma. Synthesis of TCR beta cDNA was carried out from approximately 0.55 ug total RNA with a constant-region primer. ARM-PCR was slightly modified, and three nested multiplex PCR rounds with it gave rise to the TCR beta libraries. PCR rounds one and two used TRBV1-TRBV30 forward primers with a C-beta reverse primer for around 9 cycles each. Each CDR3 protein is one row after TCRdb ran MiXCR on the multiplex PCR reads. This repertoire shows about 190,000 distinct CDR3 sequences, just under 85% found once; its top ten account for 18%. Without any cell sorting, roughly 18-30 mg of bulk tissue yielded co-extracted RNA and DNA. The sample consisted of tumor tissue from primary liver carcinoma. The receptors derive from a man in his forties with primary liver carcinoma and hepatitis B virus infection.

The chain carries TRBV2 and TRBJ2-1, with D perhaps TRBD1 or TRBD2 (5 bases each). The CDR3 extends over 14 amino acids. The ends were cut back, 6 bases at V and 9 bases at J, with 18 bases in the middle. Per germline, CDR1 SNHLY and CDR2 FYNNEI. CDR3 sequence (DNA): TGTGCCAGCAGCCGGGACGGCGAGGGCAGTGAGCAGTTCTTC. Amino acid sequence: CASSRDGEGSEQFF.

The rearrangement links TRBV29-1 to TRBJ1-2; no clear D. The CDR3 is 18 amino acids. CDR1 and CDR2 from the germline V gene are SQVTM and ANQGSEA. V lost 4 bases and J 0 bases, leaving 24 bases between the germline ends. The CDR3 sequence: CSVGAPTGTRVANYGYTF. The CDR3 DNA sequence: TGCAGCGTTGGGGCACCAACGGGAACACGAGTGGCTAACTATGGCTACACCTTC.

The chain has TRBV29-1 and TRBJ2-1; the match to TRBD2 covers 7 bases. The ends lost 5 bases at V and 16 bases at J; junction bases unmatched: 23. The CDR3 is 15 amino acids. Germline loops: CDR1 SQVTM, CDR2 ANQGSEA. CDR3 sequence (DNA): TGCAGCGTTCGCCGTGCGGGAGAGAACTACAATGGGCAATTCTTC. Its translation is CSVRRAGENYNGQFF.

The rearrangement joins TRBV6-5 to TRBJ2-5; D is perhaps TRBD2 (5 bases). This CDR3 has 19 amino acids. From germline, CDR1 is MNHEY and CDR2 SVGAGI. V lost 7 bases and J 4 bases, leaving 31 bases between the germline ends. CDR3 in DNA: TGTGCCAGCACGCGGACGGGGTTGGTAGCGAGAGGGCCGTCAGAGACCCAGTACTTC. Translated, it gives CASTRTGLVARGPSETQYF.

As to this clonotype: One junction end does not reproduce the germline sequence, and a read error may be involved. The CDR3 here is CASSYQGAYVDAIF. In nucleotides, the CDR3 is TGTGCCAGCAGTTATCAGGGGGCCTACGTTGATGCTATCTTT. V usage is TRBV6-5 and J usage is TRBJ1-1; 8 bases line up with TRBD1. CDR1 is MNHEY and CDR2 is SVGAGI in the germline V gene. The CDR3 contains 14 residues.

Remarks on this clonotype: The conserved phenylalanine or tryptophan is not found at the CDR3 terminus, so this likely reflects a read error. It is unclear where the CDR3 begins or ends on the DNA, so no DNA is shown, and the CDR3 is as TCRdb lists it. This chain connects TRBV11-1 to TRBJ2-1; the D call TRBD2 from the table was never checked on the DNA. The V gene's germline CDR1 is SGHAT and CDR2 FQDESV (reference sequence). With termini counted, the CDR3 has 13 amino acids. The CDR3 loop is CASSAGGPNGHFL.

This rearrangement joins TRBV29-1 to TRBJ2-3; D gene unclear. Germline V lookup: CDR1 SQVTM, CDR2 ANQGSEA. V lost 4 bases, J lost 11 bases, and 28 bases lay in between. The CDR3 extends over 16 amino acids. The CDR3 DNA is TGCAGCGTTGCTGGAGTGGACGGGCGTAGCACAGATGTGCAGTATTTT. Residues: CSVAGVDGRSTDVQYF.

On this clonotype: A junction boundary mismatches the germline segment, possibly from a read error. The chain combines TRBV19 with TRBJ1-1, with D possibly being TRBD1 (5 bases). The CDR3 extends over 14 amino acids. CDR1 is LNHDA, CDR2 SQIVND, per germline (reference sequence). CDR3 nucleotides: TGTGCCAGCATAAGCCCCGGTCTGGACACTGAAGCTATCTTT. Encoded protein: CASISPGLDTEAIF. The variable domain in full, completed from reference TRBV19 and TRBJ1-1, reads DGGITQSPKYLFRKEGQNVTLSCEQNLNHDAMYWYRQDPGQGLRLIYYSQIVNDFQKGDIAEGYSVSREKKESFPLTVTSAQKNPTAFYLCASISPGLDTEAIFGQGTRLTVV.

Turning to this clonotype: The junction and the germline gene differ at one end; a read error may be behind it. The V and J genes are TRBV10-2 and TRBJ2-3; 9 bases line up with TRBD2. The CDR3 runs to 17 residues. Per germline, CDR1 WSHSY and CDR2 SAAADI. CDR3 residues: CANIELRGLASTDTQFF. Here the CDR3 DNA reads TGCGCCAACATTGAGTTACGGGGACTAGCTAGCACAGATACGCAGTTTTTT.

This clonotype appeared a few times. The rearrangement joins TRBV3-1 to TRBJ2-1; possibly TRBD2 for D (7 bases). Trimming removed 3 bases from V and 9 bases from J, with 12 bases in between. Germline lookup yields CDR1 LGHDT and CDR2 YNNKEL (reference sequence). The CDR3 extends over 13 amino acids. CDR3 nucleotide sequence: TGTGCCAGCAGCCAGCAGGGAGGGGGTGAGCAGTTCTTC. It encodes CASSQQGGGEQFF.

The genes are TRBV11-2 and TRBJ2-5; D may be TRBD2 (6 bases). Trimming removed 4 bases from V and 9 bases from J, with 21 bases in between. Germline V CDR1 and CDR2: SGHAT, FQNNGV. This CDR3 spans 15 amino acids. CDR3 nucleotides: TGTGCCAGCAGCTACCGGCGGGATGGCCGGGTGGCCCAGTACTTC. Translation gives CASSYRRDGRVAQYF.

The chain combines TRBV29-1 with TRBJ2-1, with D perhaps matching TRBD2 (5 bases). V lost 4 bases and J 3 bases, leaving 13 bases between the germline ends. CDR3 length: 14 residues. Germline CDR1 reads SQVTM; CDR2 reads ANQGSEA. The CDR3 coding sequence is TGCAGCGTTGGGACTTGCAGGAGCTACAATGAGCAGTTCTTC. Amino acid sequence: CSVGTCRSYNEQFF.

The chain links TRBV29-1 to TRBJ1-2; no clear D. CDR3 length: 13 amino acids. From germline, CDR1 is SQVTM and CDR2 ANQGSEA. The V gene lost 6 bases and the J gene lost 9 bases, with 20 bases spanning the gap. The CDR3 reads CSVETSFGYCYTF. The CDR3 DNA follows: TGCAGCGTCGAGACGAGTTTTGGTTATTGCTACACCTTC.

As to this clonotype: The junction departs from the called germline gene at one end, perhaps through a read error. The gene calls are TRBV11-2 and TRBJ2-5, with D perhaps matching TRBD2 (6 bases). This CDR3 has 16 amino acids. The germline CDR1 and CDR2 sequences are SGHAT and FQNNGV. The DNA for the CDR3 is TGTGCCCGCAGCCCAACCCTTTTACCGGGAGCAGAGACCCAGTACTTC. Translating gives CARSPTLLPGAETQYF.